This TCR beta chain was captured by sequencing in a study of regulatory T cells in long-lasting Graves disease. Regarding the study as a whole: Researchers examined only peripheral blood and not thyroid tissue. Whereas new patients shared some 970 public clonotypes, persistent patients shared more, at about 2,500.

The CDR3 covers 17 residues. Trimming shortened V by 4 bases and J by 0 bases, and 16 bases separated the two germline ends. Germline loops: CDR1 MNHEY, CDR2 SVGEGT. iRepertoire HTBI primers and Arm-PCR of CDR3 regions built TCR beta libraries. TCRdb independently ran MiXCR on the multiplex PCR reads; one entry per CDR3 protein. The table has about 560,000 distinct CDR3 sequences, 15% to 20% seen once. The time point was: newly diagnosed GD, antithyroid drugs for less than 3 months. Construction of the TCR library relied on RNA isolated from PBMCs. Of note for this clonotype: Antigen specificity is unknown.

The sample was also reused in another study, on T cells in Graves' hyperthyroidism and ophthalmopathy. This second report adds: Diagnoses rested on clinical symptoms, serum thyroxine and TRAb, thyroid ultrasound and orbital computed tomography.

The input for sequencing was peripheral blood mononuclear cells (PBMCs), taken at new diagnosis, from a patient treated with antithyroid drugs. The gene calls are TRBV6-2 or TRBV6-3 and TRBJ2-1; D is ambiguous. The sequence derives from a young man with Graves disease. This CDR3 reads CASSSSSQQYSYNEQFF. The CDR3 nucleotides are TGTGCCAGCAGTTCCTCCTCCCAGCAGTACTCCTACAATGAGCAGTTCTTC.